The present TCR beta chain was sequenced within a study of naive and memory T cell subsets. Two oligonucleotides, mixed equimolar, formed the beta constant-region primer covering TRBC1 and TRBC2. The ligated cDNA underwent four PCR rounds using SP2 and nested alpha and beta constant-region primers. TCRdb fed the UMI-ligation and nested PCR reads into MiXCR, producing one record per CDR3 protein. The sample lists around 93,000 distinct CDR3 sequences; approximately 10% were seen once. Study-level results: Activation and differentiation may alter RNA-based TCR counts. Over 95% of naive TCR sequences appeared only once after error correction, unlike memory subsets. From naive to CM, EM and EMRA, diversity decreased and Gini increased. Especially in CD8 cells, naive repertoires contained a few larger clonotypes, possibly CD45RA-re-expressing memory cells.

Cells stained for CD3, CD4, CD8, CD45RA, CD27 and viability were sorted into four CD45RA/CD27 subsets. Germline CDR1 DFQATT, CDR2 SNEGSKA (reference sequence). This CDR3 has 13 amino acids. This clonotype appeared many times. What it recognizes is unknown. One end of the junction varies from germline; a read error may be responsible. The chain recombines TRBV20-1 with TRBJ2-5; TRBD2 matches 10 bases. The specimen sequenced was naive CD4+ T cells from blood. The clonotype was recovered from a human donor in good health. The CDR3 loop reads CSLTSGFQETQYF. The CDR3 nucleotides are TGTTCACTGACTAGCGGGTTCCAAGAGACCCAGTACTTC.